Following are 20 T cell receptor beta chains from one sample sequenced in a study of CXCR3-negative and CXCR3-positive naive CD8 T cells. The method, 5' RACE with UMI labels, was used to prepare the TRB cDNA libraries. TCRdb re-called the 5' RACE reads and gives one entry per CDR3 protein, without DNA. Its clone listing holds about 130,000 distinct CDR3 sequences. The sample comprised naive CXCR3- CD8+ T cells from blood. Subset described: CD45RO-CCR7+CD27+CD95- naive CD8+ T cells lacking CXCR3 (TNR3-). The receptors stem from a human donor in good health. Some clones in this sample may be carry-over from other donors' samples.

The J gene is TRBJ2-7, the V gene TRBV12-3 or TRBV12-4; there is no DNA to check the TCRdb D call of TRBD1. CDR3 length equals 15 residues. CDR3 amino acids: CASSLVGARGVEQYF.

The rearrangement joins TRBV18 to TRBJ2-5. Looked up from germline, CDR1 is KGHSH and CDR2 is LQKENI. The CDR3 extends over 12 amino acids. Here the CDR3 reads CASSPPDETQYF.

V is TRBV20-1 and J is TRBJ2-5. The CDR3 loop spans 17 amino acids. Per germline, CDR1 DFQATT and CDR2 SNEGSKA (reference sequence). The CDR3 sequence is CSARDLIEAGIQETQYF.

The J gene is TRBJ1-3, the V gene TRBV5-6; TCRdb's D call of TRBD1 is untestable without DNA. The CDR3 runs to 14 residues. CDR1 and CDR2 (germline): SGHDT, YYEEEE. The CDR3: CASSLGPGGNTIYF.

The chain recombines TRBV19 with TRBJ2-7; without DNA, the TCRdb call of TRBD2 cannot be checked. The CDR3 covers 17 residues. Germline loops: CDR1 LNHDA, CDR2 SQIVND (reference sequence). The CDR3 region is CASSISPPGRPTYEQYF.

The gene calls are TRBV20-1 and TRBJ2-5; TCRdb indicates TRBD2, and absent DNA this call remains unverified. The CDR3 is made up of 16 amino acids. Looked up from germline, CDR1 is DFQATT and CDR2 is SNEGSKA (reference sequence). The CDR3 sequence is CSARDEMEEEKETQYF.

The rearrangement joins TRBV11-2 to TRBJ1-1; with no DNA, the TCRdb D assignment of TRBD1 cannot be verified. CDR1 is SGHAT, CDR2 FQNNGV, per germline. This CDR3 is built from 15 residues. The CDR3 sequence: CASSLAGFRDTEAFF.

The V gene is TRBV2, the J gene TRBJ2-7; the D gene TCRdb calls, TRBD2, cannot be checked with no DNA. This CDR3 region has 15 residues. Germline CDR1 is SNHLY and CDR2 is FYNNEI. CDR3 sequence reads: CATDPQGSGKYEQYF. Full variable domain (outside the CDR3, taken from reference TRBV2 and TRBJ2-7): EPEVTQTPSHQVTQMGQEVILRCVPISNHLYFYWYRQILGQKVEFLVSFYNNEISEKSEIFDDQFSVERPDGSNFTLKIRSTKLEDSAMYFCATDPQGSGKYEQYFGPGTRLTVT.

The CDR3 spells CAESGHLRSPLHF. V is TRBV28 and J is TRBJ1-6; TCRdb designates TRBD1, a call that cannot be tested without DNA. CDR1 is MDHEN and CDR2 is SYDVKM in the germline V gene. The CDR3 has 13 residues.

The chain carries TRBV7-8 and TRBJ2-5; TCRdb picks TRBD2, but there is no DNA to check that call. Germline CDR1 reads SGHVS; CDR2 reads FQNEAQ. The CDR3 runs 14 residues. The CDR3 spells CASSPGYSRETQYF.

The chain's CDR3 is CASSENEGPHPFINYGYTF. The chain recombines TRBV6-4 with TRBJ1-2. The CDR3 loop spans 19 amino acids. Germline values: CDR1 MRHNA, CDR2 SNTAGT.

The chain is built from TRBV23-1 and TRBJ2-1; TCRdb selects TRBD1, and the lack of DNA leaves this call unchecked. TRBV23-1 counts as an open reading frame of uncertain function. This CDR3 region has 15 residues. This CDR3 is CASSPDRGLYNEQFF.

The chain links TRBV4-1 to TRBJ1-1. Germline lookup yields CDR1 MGHRA and CDR2 YSYEKL. CDR3 size: 16 residues. The CDR3 is CASSPIGLTGNTEAFF.

The gene calls are TRBV4-3 and TRBJ2-1; there is no DNA to check the TCRdb D call of TRBD2. Per the germline V gene, CDR1 is LGHNA and CDR2 is YSLEER. This CDR3 contains 18 residues. Here the CDR3 reads CASSQWILAGGSYNEQFF.

This chain uses TRBV4-3 with TRBJ1-2. CDR1 is LGHNA, CDR2 YSLEER, per germline. This CDR3 spans 14 amino acids. The CDR3 is CASSQDSSGRGYTF.

The rearrangement uses TRBV11-2 and TRBJ2-1; TCRdb's D gene call, TRBD2, goes unchecked for lack of DNA. CDR3 length: 16 amino acids. CDR1 and CDR2 (germline): SGHAT, FQNNGV. The CDR3 region is CASSLEGGGAYNEQFF. Variable domain in full (rest from reference TRBV11-2 and TRBJ2-1): EAGVAQSPRYKIIEKRQSVAFWCNPISGHATLYWYQQILGQGPKLLIQFQNNGVVDDSQLPKDRFSAERLKGVDSTLKIQPAKLEDSAVYLCASSLEGGGAYNEQFFGPGTRLTVL.

The V call is TRBV7-9, the J call TRBJ1-2. There are 15 residues in the CDR3. Germline V gene data show CDR1 as SEHNR and CDR2 as FQNEAQ (reference sequence). CDR3 sequence reads: CASSLVPQTTRGYTF.

V usage is TRBV28 and J usage is TRBJ2-7. The CDR3 is 13 residues long. Germline-derived CDR1 and CDR2 are MDHEN and SYDVKM. The CDR3 loop is CASTLSRSYEQYF.

The chain joins TRBV19 to TRBJ2-7. Germline loops: CDR1 LNHDA, CDR2 SQIVND (reference sequence). This CDR3 spans 13 amino acids. CDR3 in amino acids: CASSIQEHYEQYF. The whole variable domain, remainder taken from reference TRBV19 and TRBJ2-7, is DGGITQSPKYLFRKEGQNVTLSCEQNLNHDAMYWYRQDPGQGLRLIYYSQIVNDFQKGDIAEGYSVSREKKESFPLTVTSAQKNPTAFYLCASSIQEHYEQYFGPGTRLTVT.

The chain couples TRBV10-2 to TRBJ2-5; TCRdb's D call, TRBD1, is unchecked because there is no DNA. This CDR3 is built from 15 residues. CDR1 and CDR2 (germline): WSHSY, SAAADI. The CDR3 protein is CASSDRGTLQETQYF.